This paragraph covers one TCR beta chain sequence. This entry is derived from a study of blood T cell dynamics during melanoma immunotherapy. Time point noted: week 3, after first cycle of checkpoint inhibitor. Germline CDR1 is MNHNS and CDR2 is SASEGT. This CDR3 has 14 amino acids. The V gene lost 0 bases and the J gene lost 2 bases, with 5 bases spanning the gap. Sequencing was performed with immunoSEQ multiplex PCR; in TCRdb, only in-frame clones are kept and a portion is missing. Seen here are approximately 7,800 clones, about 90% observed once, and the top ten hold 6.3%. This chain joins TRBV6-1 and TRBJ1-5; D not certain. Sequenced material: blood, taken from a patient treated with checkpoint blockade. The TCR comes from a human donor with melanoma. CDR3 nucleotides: TGTGCCAGCAGTGAAGCTGCAGGCAATCAGCCCCAGCATTTT. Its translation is CASSEAAGNQPQHF.